A single sample gave rise to the 2 T cell receptor beta chains below, sequenced in a study of identical twins (dated by TCRdb to the mid-2010s). Libraries came from 5' RACE. The listed sequencing device is Illumina HiSeq 2000. TCRdb ran its own pipeline on the public reads, namely fastp trimming at Q25 and MiXCR clone calling, and kept in-frame beta chains. Each record represents a unique CDR3 protein, reported with the most common genes and DNA among its rows. The sample has 650,000 to 800,000 distinct CDR3 sequences on record, over 8.5% of them singletons. More than 0.75% of the sample lies in the top ten. This sample was shared with a second study, whose subject was yellow fever vaccine responses in identical twins.

The specimen was PBMCs. The receptors originated from a woman aged 18 to 35 in good health.

V and J are TRBV10-3 and TRBJ2-7; no clear D gene. Germline V gene sequence: CDR1 ENHRY, CDR2 SYGVKD. There are 14 residues in the CDR3. V was clipped by 2 bases and J by 1 base, with 9 bases between them. The chain's CDR3 is CAISEGVGSYEQYF. In DNA form, the CDR3 reads TGTGCCATCAGTGAGGGGGTGGGGTCCTACGAGCAGTACTTC.

Note on this clonotype: The junction differs from germline at one of its ends, possibly a read error. The V and J genes are TRBV10-1 and TRBJ2-2, with D possibly TRBD2 on 6 matching bases. The CDR3 runs to 14 residues. Germline CDR1 and CDR2: WNHNN and SYGVQD (reference sequence). The CDR3 sequence is CASSDSGRGGELLF. CDR3 DNA: TGCGCCAGCAGTGACTCGGGGCGCGGCGGGGAGCTGTTATTT.